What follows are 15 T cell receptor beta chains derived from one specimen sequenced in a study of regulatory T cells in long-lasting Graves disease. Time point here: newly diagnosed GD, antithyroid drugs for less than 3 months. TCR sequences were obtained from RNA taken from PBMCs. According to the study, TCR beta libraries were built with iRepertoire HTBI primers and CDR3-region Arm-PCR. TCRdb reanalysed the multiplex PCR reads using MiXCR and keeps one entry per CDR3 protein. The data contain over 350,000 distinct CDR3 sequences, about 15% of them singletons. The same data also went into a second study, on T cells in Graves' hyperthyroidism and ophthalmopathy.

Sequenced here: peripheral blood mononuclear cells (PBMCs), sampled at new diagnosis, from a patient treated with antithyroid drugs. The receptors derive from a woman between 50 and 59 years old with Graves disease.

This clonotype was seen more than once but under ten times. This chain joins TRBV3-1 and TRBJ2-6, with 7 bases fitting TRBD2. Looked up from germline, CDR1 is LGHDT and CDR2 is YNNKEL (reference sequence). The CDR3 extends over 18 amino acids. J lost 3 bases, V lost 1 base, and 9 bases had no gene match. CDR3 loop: CASSQGREAFGGANVLTF. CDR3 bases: TGTGCCAGCAGCCAAGGCCGGGAGGCCTTTGGTGGGGCCAACGTCCTGACTTTC.

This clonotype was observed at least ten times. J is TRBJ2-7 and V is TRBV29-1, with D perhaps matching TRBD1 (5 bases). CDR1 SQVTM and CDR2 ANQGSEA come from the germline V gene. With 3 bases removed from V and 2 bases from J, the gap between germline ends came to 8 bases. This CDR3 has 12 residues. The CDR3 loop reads CSVETVAYEQYF. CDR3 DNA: TGCAGCGTTGAGACAGTCGCCTACGAGCAGTACTTC.

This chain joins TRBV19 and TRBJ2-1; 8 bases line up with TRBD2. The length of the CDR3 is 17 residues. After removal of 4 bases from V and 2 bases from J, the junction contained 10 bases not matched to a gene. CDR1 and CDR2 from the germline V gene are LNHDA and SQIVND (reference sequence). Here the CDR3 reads CASSTQGPAGAYNEQFF. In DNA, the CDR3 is TGTGCCAGTAGTACCCAGGGTCCAGCGGGAGCCTACAATGAGCAGTTCTTC.

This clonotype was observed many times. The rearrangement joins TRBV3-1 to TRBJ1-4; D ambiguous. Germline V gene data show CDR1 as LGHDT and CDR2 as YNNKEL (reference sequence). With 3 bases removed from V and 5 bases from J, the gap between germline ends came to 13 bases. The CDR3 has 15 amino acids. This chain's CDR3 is CASSQGPSGNEKLFF. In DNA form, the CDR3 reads TGTGCCAGCAGCCAGGGCCCCAGTGGGAATGAAAAACTGTTTTTT.

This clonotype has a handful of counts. The DNA for the CDR3 is TGCGCCAGCAGCCCCCGGGCTTTACCCTACGAGCAGTACTTC. Protein product: CASSPRALPYEQYF. The chain couples TRBV5-1 to TRBJ2-7; D gene unclear. This CDR3 has 14 amino acids. V was trimmed by 4 bases and J by 2 bases, leaving 13 bases between them. Germline loops: CDR1 SGHRS, CDR2 YFSETQ.

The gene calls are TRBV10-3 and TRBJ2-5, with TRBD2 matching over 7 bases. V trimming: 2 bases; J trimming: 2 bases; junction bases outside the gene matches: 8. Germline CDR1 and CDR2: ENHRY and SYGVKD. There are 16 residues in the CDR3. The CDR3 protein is CAISERASGLQETQYF. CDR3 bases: TGTGCCATCAGTGAGCGGGCTAGCGGTTTACAAGAGACCCAGTACTTC.

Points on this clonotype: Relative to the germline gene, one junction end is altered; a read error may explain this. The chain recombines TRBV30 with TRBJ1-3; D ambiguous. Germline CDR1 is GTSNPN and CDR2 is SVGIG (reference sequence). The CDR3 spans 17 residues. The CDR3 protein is CSWRKAGPSRSGNTIYF. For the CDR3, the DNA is TGTTCCTGGAGAAAAGCTGGTCCGAGCAGGTCTGGAAACACCATATATTTT.

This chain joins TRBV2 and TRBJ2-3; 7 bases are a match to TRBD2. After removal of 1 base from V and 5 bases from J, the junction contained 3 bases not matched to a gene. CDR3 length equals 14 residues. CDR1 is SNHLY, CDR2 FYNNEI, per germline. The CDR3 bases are TGTGCCAGCAGTGAAGTTACTAGCGTAGATACGCAGTATTTT. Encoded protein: CASSEVTSVDTQYF.

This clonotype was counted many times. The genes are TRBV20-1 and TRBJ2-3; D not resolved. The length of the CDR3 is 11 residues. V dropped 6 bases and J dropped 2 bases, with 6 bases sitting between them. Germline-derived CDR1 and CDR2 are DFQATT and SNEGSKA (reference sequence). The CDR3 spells CSAAPTDTQYF. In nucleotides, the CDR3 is TGCAGTGCCGCCCCCACAGATACGCAGTATTTT.

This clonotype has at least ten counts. The CDR3 DNA reads as TGTGCCAGCAGTTTTGATCGGCGGTCCCAAGAGACCCAGTACTTC. It codes for CASSFDRRSQETQYF. The chain carries TRBV27 and TRBJ2-5; D unresolved. The germline CDR1 and CDR2 sequences are MNHEY and SMNVEV (reference sequence). CDR3 size: 15 residues. Trimming removed 3 bases at V and 1 base at J, with 12 bases between.

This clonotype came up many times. CDR3 in amino acids: CASSYSAAGWRMNNEQFF. The CDR3 DNA is TGTGCCAGCAGTTACTCGGCCGCTGGTTGGCGTATGAACAATGAGCAGTTCTTC. The rearrangement joins TRBV6-5 to TRBJ2-1; no clear D. CDR1 MNHEY and CDR2 SVGAGI come from the germline V gene. The CDR3 is 18 residues long. V was pared by 0 bases and J by 5 bases, with 20 bases between.

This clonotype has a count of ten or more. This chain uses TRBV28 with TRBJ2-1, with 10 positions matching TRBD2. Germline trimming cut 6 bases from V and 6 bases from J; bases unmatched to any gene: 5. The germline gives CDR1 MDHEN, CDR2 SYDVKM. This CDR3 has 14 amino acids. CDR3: CASSLTSGFNEQFF. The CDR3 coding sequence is TGTGCCAGCAGCCTGACTAGCGGGTTCAATGAGCAGTTCTTC. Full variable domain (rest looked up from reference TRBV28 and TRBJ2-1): DVKVTQSSRYLVKRTGEKVFLECVQDMDHENMFWYRQDPGLGLRLIYFSYDVKMKEKGDIPEGYSVSREKKERFSLILESASTNQTSMYLCASSLTSGFNEQFFGPGTRLTVL.

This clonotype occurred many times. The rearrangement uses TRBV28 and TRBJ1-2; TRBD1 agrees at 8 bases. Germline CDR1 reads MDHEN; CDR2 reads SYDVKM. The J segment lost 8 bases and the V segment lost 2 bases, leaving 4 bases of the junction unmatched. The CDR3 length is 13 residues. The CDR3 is CASSLQGAVGYTF. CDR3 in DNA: TGTGCCAGCAGTTTACAGGGGGCTGTAGGCTACACCTTC.

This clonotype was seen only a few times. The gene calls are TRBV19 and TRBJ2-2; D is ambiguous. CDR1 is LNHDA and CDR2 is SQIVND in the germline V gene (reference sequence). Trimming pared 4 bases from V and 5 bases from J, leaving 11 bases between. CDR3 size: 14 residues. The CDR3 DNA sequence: TGTGCCAGTAGTAGCCCTCCAGATACCGGGGAGCTGTTTTTT. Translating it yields CASSSPPDTGELFF.

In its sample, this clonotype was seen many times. The CDR3 sequence: CASSSGQFFGNTIYF. The CDR3 DNA reads TGTGCCAGCAGTTCCGGACAGTTTTTTGGAAACACCATATATTTT. The chain combines TRBV28 with TRBJ1-3; D might be TRBD1 (6 bases). Trimming took off 4 bases at V and 3 bases at J, with 13 bases between the two ends. CDR1 is MDHEN, CDR2 SYDVKM, per germline. The CDR3 extends over 15 amino acids. The full variable domain, in which reference TRBV28 and TRBJ1-3 provide the parts outside the CDR3, is DVKVTQSSRYLVKRTGEKVFLECVQDMDHENMFWYRQDPGLGLRLIYFSYDVKMKEKGDIPEGYSVSREKKERFSLILESASTNQTSMYLCASSSGQFFGNTIYFGEGSWLTVV.